These T cell receptor beta chains were read from a single sample in a study of cytomegalovirus exposure and HLA in healthy donors. The protocol was immunoSEQ multiplex PCR, while the TCRdb copy is restricted to in-frame clones and leaves out a portion. This table has about 150,000 clones, roughly 78% appearing once. The sample taken for sequencing was PBMCs. Receptor source: a man aged 45-65 years in good health and CMV-seropositive. Each CDR3 is given with its conserved first and last residue. A D gene is named only where the DNA matches it firmly. Clone size, where shown, is once, few, many, or a class for clones that have expanded.

D gene,V gene,clone size,CDR3 protein
TRBD1,TRBV5-1,NA,CASSSGQDYHYGYTF
NA,TRBV7-9,NA,CASSFPSTTNEKLFF
NA,TRBV7-9,NA,CASSPSYNEQFF
TRBD1,TRBV30,NA,CAWRGQSYEQYF
NA,TRBV28,NA,CASSFLSQNSPLHF
NA,TRBV30,NA,CAWSASQGYEQYF
NA,TRBV19,few,CASSRTEDQEPQYF
TRBD1,TRBV7-3,NA,CASSFGQGETQYF
TRBD1,TRBV19,NA,CASSIEDRDEQYF
TRBD1,TRBV28,NA,CASSTSRDSQETQYF
NA,TRBV12-1,once,CASSWARTTLGELFF
TRBD2,TRBV19,NA,CASSTGLAGYEQYF
NA,TRBV10-2,few,CASSESPGFYGYTF
TRBD1,TRBV27,once,CASSPTGGGRELGAFF
NA,TRBV19,NA,CASIPLRGGYDGNTIYF
TRBD1,TRBV2,NA,CASSPRQGANEQYF
NA,TRBV27,once,CASSFVRAVTDTQYF
NA,TRBV7-9,NA,CSSSLGFGQQNTEAFF
NA,TRBV19,NA,CASRGDTIYGYTF
NA,TRBV18,NA,CASSPQLNTGELFF
NA,TRBV29-1,few,CSVETGNNGYTF
NA,TRBV5-1,NA,CASSLVQGFDEQYF